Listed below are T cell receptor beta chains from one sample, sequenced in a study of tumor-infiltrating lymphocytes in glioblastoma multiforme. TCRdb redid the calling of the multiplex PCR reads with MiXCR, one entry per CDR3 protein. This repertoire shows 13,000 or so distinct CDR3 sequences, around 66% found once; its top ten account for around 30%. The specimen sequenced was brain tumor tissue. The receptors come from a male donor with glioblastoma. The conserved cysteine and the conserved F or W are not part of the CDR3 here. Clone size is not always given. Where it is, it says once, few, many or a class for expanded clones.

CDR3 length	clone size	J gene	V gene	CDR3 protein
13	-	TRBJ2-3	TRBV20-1	SAQQGGGSTDTQY
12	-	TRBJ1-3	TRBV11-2	ASSWVGAGNAIY
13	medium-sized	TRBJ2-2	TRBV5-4	ASSWSSGRSEELF
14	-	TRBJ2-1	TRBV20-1	SARRQGVSSYNEQF
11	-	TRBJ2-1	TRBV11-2	ASSLDGGNEQF
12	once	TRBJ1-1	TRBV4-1	ASSQDPGNTEAL
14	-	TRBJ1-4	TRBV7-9	AGSLTEQGWEEKLF
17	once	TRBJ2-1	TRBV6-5	ASSPLAGKAHGSYQEQF
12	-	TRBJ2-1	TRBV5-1	ASSPGTTEREQF
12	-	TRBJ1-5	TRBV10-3	AISTGRVEQTHH
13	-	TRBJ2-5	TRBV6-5	VSRTDGSEVETQC
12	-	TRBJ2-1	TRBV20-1	SARRYRHYNEQF
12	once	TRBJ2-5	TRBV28	AISQMWRQETQY
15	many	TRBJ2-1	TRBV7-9	ASSLNGLANSYNEQF
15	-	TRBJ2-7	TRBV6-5	ASSYSIPSGSRNEQY
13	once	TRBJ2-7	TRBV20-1	SARDVAGARNEQY
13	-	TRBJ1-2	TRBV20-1	SAERQATANYGYT
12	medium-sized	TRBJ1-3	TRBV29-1	SVDLSPNGNTIY
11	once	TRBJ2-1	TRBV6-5	ANSYSGGGEQF
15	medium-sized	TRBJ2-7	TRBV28	ASSFNRDSSSSYEQY
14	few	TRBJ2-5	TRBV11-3	ASSLDQGQPLWTQY
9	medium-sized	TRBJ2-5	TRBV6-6	ASNTQETQY
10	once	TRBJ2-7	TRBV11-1	ASSGHSCEQY
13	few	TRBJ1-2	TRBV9	ASSVRSGPIQGYT
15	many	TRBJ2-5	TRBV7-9	ASSLVGQQRARDTQY
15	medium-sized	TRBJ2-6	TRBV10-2	ASVTGTGGSGANVLT
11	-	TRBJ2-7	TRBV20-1	SARRMSSYEQY
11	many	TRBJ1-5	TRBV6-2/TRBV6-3	ASTKVARQPQH
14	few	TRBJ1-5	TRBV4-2	ASSQESYEGGQPQH
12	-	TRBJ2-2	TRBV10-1	ANTKGWDTGELF
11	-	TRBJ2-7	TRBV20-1	SVEGGGTYEQY
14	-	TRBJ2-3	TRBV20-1	SATPTNGSVSDTQY
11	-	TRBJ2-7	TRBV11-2	ASSSLSPEEQY
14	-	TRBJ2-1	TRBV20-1	SAGRPGLAGMNEQL
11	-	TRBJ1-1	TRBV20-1	SAPRQGYAEAF
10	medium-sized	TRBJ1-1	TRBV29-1	SVETGDTEAF
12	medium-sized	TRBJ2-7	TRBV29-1	SVEGTGNPHEQY